These T cell receptor beta chains were read from a single sample in a study of lymphopenia after photon versus proton radiotherapy. Clones were read by immunoSEQ multiplex PCR, and TCRdb kept only the in-frame ones, dropping some. In the table there are 30,000 or so clones, approximately 90% of which are singletons. The starting material was peripheral blood, obtained from a patient treated with proton-based radiotherapy. The receptors here all came from a woman in her fifties or sixties with cholangiocarcinoma. Some clones in this sample may be carry-over from other donors' samples. Both conserved end residues are part of each CDR3. Fields, in order: CDR3 protein, CDR3 DNA, D gene, clone size, V gene, J gene. D genes are given only for firm matches. A clone size is listed for some rows: how often the clone was seen (once, few, many), or a class if it is expanded.

CASSEQHDEQFF	TGTGCCAGCAGTGAACAGCACGATGAGCAGTTCTTC	.	.	TRBV2	TRBJ2-1
CASSSQGTGTEAFF	TGTGCCAGCAGTTCCCAAGGGACAGGGACTGAAGCTTTCTTT	TRBD1	.	TRBV6-6	TRBJ1-1
CASSLEAGAYNEQFF	TGTGCCAGCAGCTTAGAAGCGGGAGCTTACAATGAGCAGTTCTTC	TRBD2	.	TRBV11-3	TRBJ2-1
CASSYEVSGELFF	TGTGCCAGCAGTTACGAGGTATCCGGGGAGCTGTTTTTT	.	.	TRBV6-5	TRBJ2-2
CASSYLGLAGYNEQFF	TGTGCCAGCAGTTACCTAGGACTAGCGGGGTACAATGAGCAGTTCTTC	TRBD2	.	TRBV6-5	TRBJ2-1
CASSPRQISTDTQYF	TGTGCCAGCTCACCGCGACAGATTAGCACAGATACGCAGTATTTT	.	.	TRBV18	TRBJ2-3
CASSLRTGGNTEAFF	TGCGCCAGCAGCCTCCGGACAGGGGGAAACACTGAAGCTTTCTTT	TRBD1	.	TRBV5-1	TRBJ1-1
CASSSGQVEGSPLHF	TGCGCCAGCAGCTCGGGACAGGTGGAAGGTTCACCCCTCCACTTT	TRBD1	.	TRBV5-1	TRBJ1-6
CASRLAPNPGTGFSGGPNEQFF	TGTGCAAGTCGCTTGGCCCCCAACCCAGGGACAGGGTTTAGCGGGGGGCCCAATGAGCAGTTCTTC	.	.	TRBV12-2	TRBJ2-1
CASSSTGLTDTQYF	TGTGCCAGCAGCTCCACAGGGCTCACAGATACGCAGTATTTT	.	.	TRBV9	TRBJ2-3
CATSRGASGEGGETQYF	TGTGCCACCAGCAGAGGGGCGAGCGGGGAGGGGGGAGAGACCCAGTACTTC	.	once	TRBV15	TRBJ2-5
CASSLAGTVGGYTF	TGTGCCAGCAGTTTAGCCGGGACGGTGGGCGGCTACACCTTC	.	.	TRBV28	TRBJ1-2
CASSVTPNNSPLHF	TGTGCCAGCAGCGTTACACCTAATAATTCACCCCTCCACTTT	.	once	TRBV9	TRBJ1-6
CASSQRTGTTSYGYTF	TGTGCCAGCAGCCAACGGACAGGGACGACCTCTTATGGCTACACCTTC	TRBD1	.	TRBV5-4	TRBJ1-2
CASRMDRDRGGEQFF	TGTGCCAGCAGAATGGACCGGGACAGAGGGGGTGAGCAGTTCTTC	TRBD1	.	TRBV6-6	TRBJ2-1
CASSTTGRTEAFF	TGTGCCAGCAGTACTACAGGGAGGACTGAAGCTTTCTTT	.	.	TRBV27	TRBJ1-1
CASSNLGELGFDVYEQYF	TGTGCCAGCAGCAACTTAGGCGAATTAGGCTTTGATGTCTACGAGCAGTACTTC	.	once	TRBV21-1	TRBJ2-7
CASSYRKGTDYGYTF	TGTGCCAGCAGTTACCGGAAGGGTACTGACTATGGCTACACCTTC	.	once	TRBV6-5	TRBJ1-2
CASSLVGDQAFF	TGTGCCAGCAGCTTAGTCGGGGATCAAGCTTTCTTT	.	.	TRBV7-9	TRBJ1-1
CASMKTGLSGDEKLFF	TGTGCCAGCATGAAAACAGGTCTGAGTGGGGATGAAAAACTGTTTTTT	.	once	TRBV5-4	TRBJ1-4
CASSQDRRYGYTF	TGTGCCAGCAGCCAAGATCGGCGGTATGGCTACACCTTC	.	.	TRBV14	TRBJ1-2
CASSEKENSNQPQHF	TGCGCCAGCAGTGAGAAAGAAAATAGCAATCAGCCCCAGCATTTT	.	.	TRBV10-1	TRBJ1-5
CASSPGVGAVEAFF	TGTGCCAGTAGTCCAGGGGTTGGGGCCGTTGAAGCTTTCTTT	.	.	TRBV19	TRBJ1-1
CASSESSGANVLTF	TGTGCCAGCAGCGAGAGCTCTGGGGCCAACGTCCTGACTTTC	.	.	TRBV5-4	TRBJ2-6
CASSFGGSGYEQYF	TGTGCCAGCAGCTTCGGCGGGAGTGGATACGAGCAGTACTTC	TRBD2	.	TRBV7-2	TRBJ2-7
CASTRSGGITDTQYF	TGTGCCAGCACCCGATCAGGCGGGATCACAGATACGCAGTATTTT	.	.	TRBV2	TRBJ2-3
CASSLLHGNTGELFF	TGTGCCAGCAGCTTACTACACGGAAACACCGGGGAGCTGTTTTTT	.	.	TRBV5-4	TRBJ2-2
CSVGGDEINSPLHF	TGCAGCGTTGGGGGGGATGAGATTAATTCACCCCTCCACTTT	.	.	TRBV29-1	TRBJ1-6
CASSYTTGDGTEAFF	TGTGCCAGCAGTTATACGACAGGGGACGGGACTGAAGCTTTCTTT	TRBD1	.	TRBV6-6	TRBJ1-1
CSAKKNYGYTF	TGCAGTGCGAAAAAGAACTATGGCTACACCTTC	.	once	TRBV20-1	TRBJ1-2
CASSFGPNYEQYF	TGTGCTAGCAGCTTTGGACCCAACTACGAGCAGTACTTC	.	.	TRBV7-7	TRBJ2-7
CASSQLAGNTGELFF	TGTGCTAGCAGCCAACTAGCGGGGAACACCGGGGAGCTGTTTTTT	TRBD2	.	TRBV7-7	TRBJ2-2
CASVLEADTEAFF	TGTGCCAGCGTCCTTGAGGCTGACACTGAAGCTTTCTTT	.	.	TRBV6-1	TRBJ1-1
CASSQQGLSEQYF	TGCGCCAGCAGCCAACAGGGTTTGTCCGAGCAGTACTTC	.	.	TRBV4-1	TRBJ2-7
CASSTLNTEAFF	TGTGCCAGCAGTACATTAAACACTGAAGCTTTCTTT	.	medium-sized	TRBV6-5	TRBJ1-1
CASSPGQPPDTQYF	TGCGCCAGCAGCCCCGGACAGCCCCCAGATACGCAGTATTTT	.	.	TRBV5-1	TRBJ2-3
CASSVIPGQANTGELFF	TGCGCCAGCAGCGTAATCCCGGGACAGGCGAACACCGGGGAGCTGTTTTTT	TRBD1	.	TRBV4-3	TRBJ2-2
CASGHPSQITYEQYF	TGTGCCAGCGGCCACCCTTCACAGATTACCTACGAGCAGTACTTC	.	.	TRBV27	TRBJ2-7
CASSRTQLGSTDTQYF	TGTGCCAGCAGCCGCACCCAACTGGGGAGCACAGATACGCAGTATTTT	.	.	TRBV7-2	TRBJ2-3
CASSLEAGQKLFF	TGTGCCAGCAGCTTAGAAGCAGGGCAAAAACTGTTTTTT	.	.	TRBV7-8	TRBJ1-4
CASSLYGAGDTEAFF	TGTGCCAGCAGTTTATATGGGGCAGGTGACACTGAAGCTTTCTTT	.	.	TRBV27	TRBJ1-1
CASSTDVGEQYF	TGTGCCAGTAGCACGGATGTCGGGGAGCAGTACTTC	.	.	TRBV19	TRBJ2-7
CASSPPGGQKNTEAFF	TGTGCCAGCAGCCCCCCGGGAGGGCAAAAGAACACTGAAGCTTTCTTT	.	.	TRBV6-6	TRBJ1-1
CASSVGLGRGQPQHF	TGTGCCAGCAGTGTTGGTCTAGGGAGGGGTCAGCCCCAGCATTTT	.	.	TRBV2	TRBJ1-5
CASSVGAGSSYEQYF	TGTGCCAGCAGCGTAGGCGCGGGGAGCTCCTACGAGCAGTACTTC	.	.	TRBV9	TRBJ2-7
CASVSVGRDSEQYF	TGTGCCAGCGTTTCGGTGGGGCGGGACTCCGAGCAGTACTTC	.	few	TRBV2	TRBJ2-7
CASSLGTSGTYEQYF	TGCGCCAGCAGTCTTGGGACTAGCGGTACCTACGAGCAGTACTTC	TRBD2	.	TRBV4-1	TRBJ2-7
CASSPRVAGELFF	TGTGCCAGCAGTCCAAGGGTTGCCGGGGAGCTGTTTTTT	.	once	TRBV6-4	TRBJ2-2
CASSLFETYEQYF	TGTGCCAGCAGCTTATTCGAGACCTACGAGCAGTACTTC	.	.	TRBV7-2	TRBJ2-7
CSVGASGVEEQFF	TGCAGCGTTGGGGCTAGCGGGGTCGAGGAGCAGTTCTTC	TRBD2	few	TRBV29-1	TRBJ2-1
CASSLQGLGSSGELFF	TGCGCCAGCAGCCTACAGGGGCTTGGGAGCTCCGGGGAGCTGTTTTTT	TRBD1	.	TRBV4-3	TRBJ2-2
CAWSGTGDQPQHF	TGTGCCTGGAGTGGGACAGGGGACCAGCCCCAGCATTTT	TRBD1	.	TRBV30	TRBJ1-5
CSVDREDIQYF	TGCAGCGTTGACAGGGAAGACATTCAGTACTTC	.	.	TRBV29-1	TRBJ2-4
CASSQARNQETQYF	TGCGCCAGCAGCCAAGCCAGGAACCAAGAGACCCAGTACTTC	.	.	TRBV4-1	TRBJ2-5
CASSDPSGGAPNTGELFF	TGTGCCAGCAGCGACCCTAGCGGGGGGGCCCCGAACACCGGGGAGCTGTTTTTT	TRBD2	few	TRBV9	TRBJ2-2
CASSPDRGQPQHF	TGTGCCAGCTCGCCTGACAGGGGTCAGCCCCAGCATTTT	TRBD1	few	TRBV18	TRBJ1-5
CAISDREPEQFF	TGTGCCATCAGTGATCGGGAACCTGAGCAGTTCTTC	.	.	TRBV10-3	TRBJ2-1